This T cell receptor (beta chain) was retrieved from a study of blood T cell repertoires in COVID-19. Sequencing was performed with immunoSEQ multiplex PCR; in TCRdb, only in-frame clones are kept and a portion is missing. The sample lists about 97,000 clones, approximately 86% occurring once. V shed 7 bases and J 6 bases; nucleotides not matched to a gene: 12. The CDR3 length is 15 residues. From germline, CDR1 is MDHEN and CDR2 SYDVKM. The material sequenced was peripheral blood. The clonotype was recovered from a man in his fifties or sixties with active or convalescent COVID-19. This sequence joins TRBV28 and TRBJ2-1, with TRBD1 matching over 7 bases. The CDR3 loop reads CASTLTGTELNEQFF. The CDR3 coding sequence is TGTGCCAGCACTTTGACAGGGACGGAGCTCAATGAGCAGTTCTTC.